The following is a T cell receptor beta chain sequence with its context. Antigen specificity is unknown. A read error may account for a junction end that differs from germline. These data are taken from a study of graft-versus-host responses after intestinal transplantation. About the study: Recipients had multivisceral, liver-intestinal, or isolated intestinal transplants. Among the recipients, all got anti-thymocyte globulin induction and then tacrolimus and steroids for 3 to 4 years.

The method was immunoSEQ multiplex PCR; TCRdb's version includes in-frame clones alone and lacks a portion of them. The sample includes around 70,000 clones, about 89% of them seen just once. This CDR3 contains 11 residues. Per germline, CDR1 SNHLY and CDR2 FYNNEI. Study-level results: Recipient marrow harbored GvH clones, some of which surfaced first in ileum or blood. Declines in HvG clones occurring early post-transplant were associated with peak circulating GvH clone levels.

The genes are TRBV2 and TRBJ1-1; D ambiguous. This specimen was unstimulated CD8+ T cells sorted from spleen or lymph node cells, taken before intestinal transplant. The receptor's source is a human donor who received an intestinal transplant. The CDR3 protein is CVSSLAPEAFF. The CDR3 DNA reads as TGTGTCAGCAGTTTGGCCCCTGAAGCTTTCTTT.